This T cell receptor (beta chain) stems from a study of T cells expressing NK-cell markers. Findings and limits, study-wide: In four donors, dominant clonotypes made up about 25-60.1% of CD3+CD56-NKG2C+ cells.

One entry per CDR3 protein, without DNA, is what TCRdb gives after re-calling the 5' RACE reads. This sample's table has 550,000 to 600,000 distinct CDR3 sequences. As concerns this clonotype: Its target is not known.

The CDR3 is 13 amino acids. This chain links TRBV12-3 or TRBV12-4 with TRBJ1-6. This TCR derives from a man aged 18-30 years in good health. Specimen: blood T cells: a sorted CD56 or NKG2C T cell subset, CD4+ or CD8+ T cells, or bulk PBMC T cells (not recorded which). CDR3 sequence: CAITVGVNSPLHF.